A single sample is the source of the 29 T cell receptor beta chains below, sequenced in a study of shared clonotypes between healthy human individuals. Measured with immunoSEQ multiplex PCR; TCRdb has only the in-frame clones, and not every one. The repertoire holds about 820,000 clones, with about 91% as singletons. The naive CD8 fraction comprised CD45RO-negative cells positively selected for CCR7 and excluded terminally differentiated effector memory CD45RA+ cells. The source material was naive CD8+ T cells sorted from blood. These receptors originate from a young man in good health.

The chain joins TRBV27 to TRBJ2-1, with D uncertain. The germline V gene encodes CDR1 MNHEY and CDR2 SMNVEV (reference sequence). This CDR3 has 15 residues. V lost 5 bases to trimming and J lost 2 bases, with 13 bases between them. CDR3 nucleotide sequence: TGTGCCAGCAGTCCATTAAGGCGTACCTACAATGAGCAGTTCTTC. Translation: CASSPLRRTYNEQFF.

The V call is TRBV28, the J call TRBJ2-5; 8 nucleotides agree with TRBD1. The CDR3 loop spans 14 amino acids. Germline trimming cut 5 bases from V and 2 bases from J; bases unmatched to any gene: 4. Germline V gives CDR1 MDHEN, CDR2 SYDVKM. CDR3 nucleotide sequence: TGTGCCAGCAGTAACAGGGGGGAACAAGAGACCCAGTACTTC. This codes for CASSNRGEQETQYF.

A single count supports this clone. The chain combines TRBV6-1 with TRBJ2-5; no clear D. CDR1 is MNHNS, CDR2 SASEGT, per germline. CDR3 length: 14 residues. The V end was cut by 2 bases, the J end by 4 bases, with 11 bases between. The CDR3 DNA reads as TGTGCCAGCAGTGAAAGACGGTATGGAGAGACCCAGTACTTC. This sequence encodes CASSERRYGETQYF.

This rearrangement joins TRBV5-1 to TRBJ2-1; the match to TRBD1 covers 10 bases. J was trimmed by 3 bases and V by 4 bases; bases with no gene match: 10. This CDR3 has 17 amino acids. CDR1 SGHRS and CDR2 YFSETQ come from the germline V gene. In DNA form, the CDR3 reads TGCGCCAGCAGCGTAACTTCCCGGGACAGGGGCTACAATGAGCAGTTCTTC. The encoded protein is CASSVTSRDRGYNEQFF.

As for this clone: Other DNA sequences within the sample encode an identical CDR3. The chain is built from TRBV7-9 and TRBJ2-1; 12 positions match TRBD2. This CDR3 region has 16 residues. Germline CDR1 SEHNR, CDR2 FQNEAQ (reference sequence). The V segment lost 4 bases and the J segment 2 bases; nucleotides outside the gene matches: 3. CDR3 DNA: TGTGCCAGCAGCTCCGGACTAGCGGGACCCTACAATGAGCAGTTCTTC. Translation gives CASSSGLAGPYNEQFF.

As for this clone: The identical CDR3 is also encoded by other nucleotide sequences in the sample. The chain links TRBV5-1 to TRBJ2-1; 13 bases line up with TRBD2. This CDR3 spans 15 amino acids. CDR1 SGHRS and CDR2 YFSETQ come from the germline V gene. J was trimmed by 6 bases and V by 0 bases; bases with no gene match: 0. The CDR3 protein is CASSLGTSGSNEQFF. The DNA for the CDR3 is TGCGCCAGCAGCTTGGGGACTAGCGGGAGCAATGAGCAGTTCTTC.

CDR3 coding DNA: TGTGCCATCAGTGAGTCTGGGGGCGTCTATGGCTACACCTTC. Amino acid sequence: CAISESGGVYGYTF. The chain recombines TRBV10-3 with TRBJ1-2; the D gene is possibly TRBD1 (6 bases). V lost 0 bases, J lost 4 bases, and 9 bases lay in between. The CDR3 length is 14 residues. Germline CDR1 reads ENHRY; CDR2 reads SYGVKD.

The chain carries TRBV9 and TRBJ2-1; 8 bases are a match to TRBD1. This CDR3 spans 15 amino acids. Germline loops: CDR1 SGDLS, CDR2 YYNGEE. V dropped 4 bases and J dropped 7; count of bases not matched to a gene: 10. CDR3 amino acids: CASSLPTGVRNEQFF. CDR3 DNA: TGTGCCAGCAGCCTTCCGACAGGGGTGAGGAATGAGCAGTTCTTC.

This clone appeared once. The chain employs TRBV7-9 and TRBJ2-2, with TRBD2 matching over 9 bases. There are 16 residues in the CDR3. The germline gives CDR1 SEHNR, CDR2 FQNEAQ (reference sequence). V was pared by 2 bases and J by 6 bases, with 7 bases of the junction left unmatched. The CDR3 region is CASSLLAREGSGELFF. DNA for the CDR3: TGTGCCAGCAGCTTACTCGCGCGGGAGGGGTCCGGGGAGCTGTTTTTT.

This chain joins TRBV11-2 and TRBJ2-7; weak D call: TRBD2 (6 bases). V was shortened by 1 base and J by 4 bases, with 20 bases between the two germline ends. This CDR3 has 17 residues. The germline CDR1 and CDR2 sequences are SGHAT and FQNNGV. For the CDR3, the DNA is TGTGCCAGCAGCTTAGGGGAGGCCCTACTCGGGTCTTACGAGCAGTACTTC. This codes for CASSLGEALLGSYEQYF.

The rearrangement links TRBV27 to TRBJ2-2; unclear D gene. Germline CDR1 is MNHEY and CDR2 is SMNVEV (reference sequence). The V end was cut by 2 bases, the J end by 6 bases, with 7 bases between. CDR3 size: 13 residues. The CDR3 reads CASSLHYAGELFF. The DNA of the CDR3 is TGTGCCAGCAGTTTACATTACGCCGGGGAGCTGTTTTTT.

This sequence joins TRBV10-2 and TRBJ2-1; D is possibly TRBD1 or TRBD2 (5 bases each). The V gene lost 6 bases and the J gene lost 6 bases, with 15 bases spanning the gap. Germline CDR1 is WSHSY and CDR2 is SAAADI. CDR3 length equals 14 residues. This CDR3 is CASSPRFGANEQFF. CDR3 DNA sequence: TGCGCCAGCAGCCCCCGGTTCGGGGCCAATGAGCAGTTCTTC.

This chain links TRBV27 with TRBJ2-5; D remains unclear. Germline CDR1 is MNHEY and CDR2 is SMNVEV (reference sequence). This CDR3 comprises 14 residues. V lost 0 bases and J 5 bases, leaving 10 bases between the germline ends. Here the CDR3 reads CASSLSGSLETQYF. Here the CDR3 DNA reads TGTGCCAGCAGTTTATCGGGCAGCTTGGAGACCCAGTACTTC.

The chain recombines TRBV28 with TRBJ2-3, with 7 positions matching TRBD1. Trimming removed 4 bases from V and 4 bases from J; junction bases left unmatched: 8. This CDR3 contains 15 residues. Germline V lookup: CDR1 MDHEN, CDR2 SYDVKM. In DNA form, the CDR3 reads TGTGCCAGCAGTTCAAACGGACAGGAACCAGATACGCAGTATTTT. As protein: CASSSNGQEPDTQYF.

This chain joins TRBV19 and TRBJ2-1; weak D call: TRBD2 (6 bases). CDR3 length equals 15 residues. Germline lookup yields CDR1 LNHDA and CDR2 SQIVND (reference sequence). The V end lost 3 bases, the J end lost 9 bases, and 18 bases lay between the germline ends. This CDR3 reads CASSMSDLGGSEQFF. The CDR3 bases are TGTGCCAGTAGTATGTCGGACTTAGGAGGGAGTGAGCAGTTCTTC.

This chain joins TRBV15 and TRBJ2-3; 9 bases agree with TRBD1. V dropped 1 base and J dropped 4; count of bases not matched to a gene: 6. The germline CDR1 and CDR2 sequences are LNHNV and YYDKDF (reference sequence). The CDR3 sequence is 16 residues long. DNA for the CDR3: TGTGCCACCAGCAGAGCCGGGACAGGGCCGGCAGATACGCAGTATTTT. It codes for CATSRAGTGPADTQYF.

V usage is TRBV20-1 and J usage is TRBJ2-5, with D unresolved. Per the germline V gene, CDR1 is DFQATT and CDR2 is SNEGSKA (reference sequence). The CDR3 length is 11 residues. Trimming left V 3 bases short and J 6 bases short, with 8 bases between. CDR3 in DNA: TGCAGTGCTAGTGTTGATCAGACCCAGTACTTC. It translates to CSASVDQTQYF.

The V gene is TRBV11-2, the J gene TRBJ1-4; D not resolved. With 5 bases removed from V and 10 bases from J, the gap between germline ends came to 17 bases. The CDR3 spans 14 residues. From germline, CDR1 is SGHAT and CDR2 FQNNGV. CDR3 protein: CASSPEMGWGKLFF. CDR3 nucleotides: TGTGCCAGCAGCCCCGAAATGGGATGGGGAAAACTGTTTTTT.

This chain uses TRBV29-1 with TRBJ2-7; no reliable D call. Trimming shortened V by 5 bases and J by 1 base, and 12 bases separated the two germline ends. In germline, CDR1 is SQVTM, CDR2 ANQGSEA. The CDR3 is made up of 13 amino acids. This CDR3 reads CSVLVGSSYEQYF. CDR3 in DNA: TGCAGCGTTCTCGTTGGGTCTTCCTACGAGCAGTACTTC.

The chain employs TRBV27 and TRBJ2-7; maybe TRBD1 (5 bases). The CDR3 is 15 amino acids. Germline CDR1 and CDR2: MNHEY and SMNVEV (reference sequence). The V gene lost 0 bases and the J gene lost 7 bases, with 16 bases spanning the gap. CDR3 loop: CASSLSGAGQLEQYF. CDR3 nucleotide sequence: TGTGCCAGCAGTTTATCTGGGGCAGGTCAACTGGAGCAGTACTTC.

The V and J genes are TRBV5-1 and TRBJ2-7; D call uncertain. Germline V CDR1 and CDR2: SGHRS, YFSETQ. CDR3 length: 14 amino acids. V was trimmed by 0 bases and J by 0 bases, leaving 7 bases between them. The CDR3, as DNA: TGCGCCAGCAGCTTGGTCCCAAGCTCCTACGAGCAGTACTTC. This sequence encodes CASSLVPSSYEQYF.

The chain combines TRBV15 with TRBJ2-3, with D perhaps TRBD1 or TRBD2 (5 bases each). The CDR3 is 15 amino acids. Trimming pared 4 bases from V and 5 bases from J, leaving 16 bases between. The germline CDR1 and CDR2 sequences are LNHNV and YYDKDF (reference sequence). CDR3 protein: CATSTRVGAGDTQYF. The CDR3 DNA reads as TGTGCCACCAGCACCCGCGTCGGGGCGGGAGATACGCAGTATTTT.

The chain is built from TRBV28 and TRBJ1-5, with 8 nucleotides matching TRBD1. CDR1 is MDHEN, CDR2 SYDVKM, per germline. There are 15 residues in the CDR3. V was clipped by 6 bases and J by 4 bases; unmatched bases: 8. The CDR3 sequence: CASREDRVRNQPQHF. CDR3 in DNA: TGTGCCAGCAGGGAGGACAGGGTCAGAAATCAGCCCCAGCATTTT.

This rearrangement joins TRBV28 to TRBJ1-1, with no clear D. The ends were cut back, 5 bases at V and 10 bases at J, with 14 bases in the middle. CDR1 MDHEN and CDR2 SYDVKM come from the germline V gene. The CDR3 contains 12 residues. The CDR3 sequence: CASSGPRAGAFF. DNA for the CDR3: TGTGCCAGCAGTGGGCCAAGGGCGGGAGCTTTCTTT.

The J gene is TRBJ2-1, the V gene TRBV5-1; D ambiguous. This CDR3 spans 13 amino acids. V lost 4 bases and J lost 9, with 14 bases in between. Germline V gene lookup returns CDR1 SGHRS and CDR2 YFSETQ. CDR3 amino acids: CASSGIMEFEQFF. DNA for the CDR3: TGCGCCAGCAGCGGAATCATGGAGTTTGAGCAGTTCTTC.

This chain uses TRBV7-9 with TRBJ2-7; 10 bases align to TRBD1. CDR1 SEHNR and CDR2 FQNEAQ come from the germline V gene (reference sequence). V dropped 5 bases and J dropped 3; count of bases not matched to a gene: 7. The CDR3 loop spans 15 amino acids. The CDR3, as DNA: TGTGCCAGCAGCCCACGGGACAGGGGTTTCTACGAGCAGTACTTC. Residues: CASSPRDRGFYEQYF.

The rearrangement joins TRBV11-3 to TRBJ2-7, with D possibly being TRBD2 (6 bases). Germline CDR1 and CDR2: SGHNT and YENEEA. This CDR3 has 13 residues. V was trimmed by 5 bases and J by 7 bases, leaving 15 bases between them. CDR3 loop: CASSRGAGSEQYF. The CDR3 bases are TGTGCCAGCAGCCGCGGCGCGGGGAGTGAGCAGTACTTC.

Worth noting for this clone: The junction does not match germline at one end; this may be a read error. CDR3 amino acids: CASSGLASFNEQFF. Here the CDR3 DNA reads TGTGCCAGCAGCGGACTAGCCTCCTTCAATGAGCAGTTCTTC. The chain uses TRBV7-3 and TRBJ2-1; TRBD2 matches 8 bases. The CDR3 sequence is 14 residues long. The germline V gene has CDR1 SGHTA and CDR2 FQGTGA.

The chain links TRBV7-9 to TRBJ2-1, with TRBD2 matching over 9 bases. CDR1 is SEHNR, CDR2 FQNEAQ, per germline (reference sequence). Trimming at V came to 5 bases and at J to 0 bases, leaving 11 bases not matched to a gene. The CDR3 has 18 amino acids. DNA for the CDR3: TGTGCCAGCAGCGCGACTTATAGCGGGAGCTCCTCCTACAATGAGCAGTTCTTC. Protein product: CASSATYSGSSSYNEQFF.